This T cell receptor (beta chain) comes out of a study of identical twins. The study, taken as a whole, reports: Partly confounded zero-insertion analyses could result from invariant MAIT and iNKT cells.

Healthy Caucasians alone served as donors. The CDR3 contains 15 residues. Germline lookup yields CDR1 DFQATT and CDR2 SNEGSKA (reference sequence). V was clipped by 2 bases and J by 4 bases, with 17 bases between them. This clonotype was seen repeatedly, ten times or more. Its antigen is still unknown. TCRdb reprocessed the 5' RACE reads via MiXCR and lists one record per CDR3 protein. The data hold roughly 690,000 distinct CDR3 sequences, with about 20% observed a single time. These data also featured in a second study, about T cells expressing NK-cell markers.

V gene TRBV20-1 combines with J gene TRBJ1-2; a possible D gene is TRBD1 (6 bases). This TCR derives from a woman between 18 and 30 years old in good health. Sequenced: PBMCs. The CDR3 bases are TGCAGTGCTAGACTGCCGCCGGGACACCCCTATGGCTACACCTTC. Translating gives CSARLPPGHPYGYTF.